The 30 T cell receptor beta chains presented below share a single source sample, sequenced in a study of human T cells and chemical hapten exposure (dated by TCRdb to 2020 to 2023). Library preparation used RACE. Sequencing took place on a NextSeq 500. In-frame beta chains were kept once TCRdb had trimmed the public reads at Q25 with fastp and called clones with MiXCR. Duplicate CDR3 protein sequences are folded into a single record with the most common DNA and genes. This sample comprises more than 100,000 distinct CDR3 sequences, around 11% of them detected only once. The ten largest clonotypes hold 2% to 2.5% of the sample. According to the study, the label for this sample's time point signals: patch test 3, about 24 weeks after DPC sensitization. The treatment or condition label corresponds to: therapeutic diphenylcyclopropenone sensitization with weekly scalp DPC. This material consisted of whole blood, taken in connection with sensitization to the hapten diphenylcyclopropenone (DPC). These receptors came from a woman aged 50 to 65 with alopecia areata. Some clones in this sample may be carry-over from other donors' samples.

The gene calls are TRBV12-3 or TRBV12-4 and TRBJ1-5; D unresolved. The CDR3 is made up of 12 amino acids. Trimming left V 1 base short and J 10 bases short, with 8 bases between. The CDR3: CASSLEHPPQHF. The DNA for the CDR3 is TGTGCCAGCAGTTTAGAGCATCCCCCCCAGCATTTT.

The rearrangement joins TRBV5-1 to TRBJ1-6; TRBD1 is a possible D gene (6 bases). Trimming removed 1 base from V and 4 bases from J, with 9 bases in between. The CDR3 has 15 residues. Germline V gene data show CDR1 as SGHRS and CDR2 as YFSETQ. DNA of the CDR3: TGCGCCAGCAGCTTGAGGGACATATATAATTCACCCCTCCACTTT. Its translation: CASSLRDIYNSPLHF.

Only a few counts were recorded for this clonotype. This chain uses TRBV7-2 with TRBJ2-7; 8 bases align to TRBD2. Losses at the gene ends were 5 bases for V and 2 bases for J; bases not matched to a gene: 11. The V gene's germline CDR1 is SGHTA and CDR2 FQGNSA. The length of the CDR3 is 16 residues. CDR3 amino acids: CASSLRKREKPYEQYF. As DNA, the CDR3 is TGTGCCAGCAGCCTCCGAAAGCGGGAGAAACCCTACGAGCAGTACTTC.

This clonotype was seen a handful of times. CDR3 amino acids: CAVAQTGGPNSGANVLTF. The CDR3 bases are TGTGCCGTTGCTCAAACAGGGGGGCCTAACTCTGGGGCCAACGTCCTGACTTTC. The V and J genes are TRBV7-9 and TRBJ2-6; 8 bases agree with TRBD1. CDR3 length: 18 residues. Germline CDR1 is SEHNR and CDR2 is FQNEAQ (reference sequence). V was pared by 11 bases and J by 0 bases, with 15 bases of the junction left unmatched. Full variable domain (outside the CDR3, taken from reference TRBV7-9 and TRBJ2-6): DTGVSQNPRHKITKRGQNVTFRCDPISEHNRLYWYRQTLGQGPEFLTYFQNEAQLEKSRLLSDRFSAERPKGSFSTLEIQRTEQGDSAMYLCAVAQTGGPNSGANVLTFGAGSRLTVL.

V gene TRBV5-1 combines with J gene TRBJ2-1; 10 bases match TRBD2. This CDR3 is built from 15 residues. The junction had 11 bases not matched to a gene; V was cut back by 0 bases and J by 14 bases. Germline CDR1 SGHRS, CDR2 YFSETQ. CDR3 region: CASSLVTSGNNLEFF. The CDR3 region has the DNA TGCGCCAGCAGCTTGGTAACTAGCGGGAACAATTTGGAGTTCTTC.

The chain's CDR3 is CASSLQGGTGNTIYF. In DNA, the CDR3 is TGTGCCAGCAGCTTACAGGGTGGCACTGGAAACACCATATATTTT. V is TRBV7-8 and J is TRBJ1-3; maybe TRBD1 (5 bases). The germline V gene encodes CDR1 SGHVS and CDR2 FQNEAQ. The CDR3 totals 15 residues. V gave up 2 bases and J gave up 2 bases, with 10 bases separating them.

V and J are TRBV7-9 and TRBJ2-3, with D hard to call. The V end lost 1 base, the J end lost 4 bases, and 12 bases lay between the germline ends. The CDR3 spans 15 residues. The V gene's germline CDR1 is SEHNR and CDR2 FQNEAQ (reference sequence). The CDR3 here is CASSLVLTDADTQYF. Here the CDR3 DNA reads TGTGCCAGCAGCTTAGTGCTCACAGACGCAGATACGCAGTATTTT.

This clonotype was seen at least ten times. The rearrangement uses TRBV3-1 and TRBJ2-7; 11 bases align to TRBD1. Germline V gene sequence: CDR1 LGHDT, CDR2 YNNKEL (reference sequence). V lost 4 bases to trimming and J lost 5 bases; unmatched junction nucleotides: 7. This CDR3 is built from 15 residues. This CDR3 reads CASSPWTGGRNEQYF. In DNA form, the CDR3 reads TGTGCCAGCAGCCCATGGACAGGGGGCAGAAACGAGCAGTACTTC.

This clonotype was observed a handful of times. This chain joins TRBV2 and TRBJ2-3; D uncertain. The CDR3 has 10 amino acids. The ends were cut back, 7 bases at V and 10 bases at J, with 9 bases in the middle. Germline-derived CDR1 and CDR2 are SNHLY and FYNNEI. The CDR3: CASKEVAQYF. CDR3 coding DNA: TGTGCCAGCAAAGAGGTGGCGCAGTATTTT.

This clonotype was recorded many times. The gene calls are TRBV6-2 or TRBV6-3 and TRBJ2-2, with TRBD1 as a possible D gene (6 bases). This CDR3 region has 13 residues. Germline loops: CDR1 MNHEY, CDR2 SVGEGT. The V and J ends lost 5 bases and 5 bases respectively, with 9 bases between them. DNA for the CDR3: TGTGCCAGCAGTCACAGGGAGACCGGGGAGCTGTTTTTT. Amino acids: CASSHRETGELFF.

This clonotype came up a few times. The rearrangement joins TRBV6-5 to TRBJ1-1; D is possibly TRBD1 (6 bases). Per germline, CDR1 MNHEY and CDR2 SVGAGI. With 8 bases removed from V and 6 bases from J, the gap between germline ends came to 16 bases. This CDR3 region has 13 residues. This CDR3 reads CASVRRGLAEAFF. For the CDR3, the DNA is TGTGCCAGCGTTCGGCGGGGGCTTGCTGAAGCTTTCTTT.

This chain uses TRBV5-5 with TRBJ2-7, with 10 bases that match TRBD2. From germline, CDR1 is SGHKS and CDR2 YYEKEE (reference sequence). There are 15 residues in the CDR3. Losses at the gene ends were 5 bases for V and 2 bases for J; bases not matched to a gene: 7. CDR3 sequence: CASSRPGTSAYEQYF. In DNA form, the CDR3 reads TGTGCCAGCAGTAGGCCCGGGACTAGCGCCTACGAGCAGTACTTC.

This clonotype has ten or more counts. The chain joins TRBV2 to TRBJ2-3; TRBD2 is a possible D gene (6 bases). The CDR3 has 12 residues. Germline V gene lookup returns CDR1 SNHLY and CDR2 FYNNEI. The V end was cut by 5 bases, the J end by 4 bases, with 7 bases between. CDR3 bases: TGTGCCAGCAGTTGGGACTCAGATACGCAGTATTTT. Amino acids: CASSWDSDTQYF.

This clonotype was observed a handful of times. The CDR3: CASGLVLGQGVRQYF. The CDR3 coding sequence is TGTGCTAGTGGTTTGGTACTTGGACAGGGAGTAAGGCAGTATTTT. The chain couples TRBV12-5 to TRBJ2-3; TRBD1 matches 8 bases. V was clipped by 0 bases and J by 11 bases; unmatched bases: 10. Germline assignment: CDR1 LGHNT and CDR2 FRNRAP. The CDR3 is 15 residues long.

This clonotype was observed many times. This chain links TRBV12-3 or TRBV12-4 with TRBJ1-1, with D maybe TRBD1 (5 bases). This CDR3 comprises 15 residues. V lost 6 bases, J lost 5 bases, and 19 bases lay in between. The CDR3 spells CASSTATSGGTEAFF. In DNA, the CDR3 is TGTGCCAGCAGCACTGCCACAAGCGGGGGAACTGAAGCTTTCTTT.

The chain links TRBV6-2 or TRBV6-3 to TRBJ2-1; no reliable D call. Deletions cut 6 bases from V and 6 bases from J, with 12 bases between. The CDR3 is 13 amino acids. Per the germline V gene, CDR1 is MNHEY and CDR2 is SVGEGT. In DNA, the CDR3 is TGTGCCAGCAGACGGGCGCCGGGCAATGAGCAGTTCTTC. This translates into CASRRAPGNEQFF.

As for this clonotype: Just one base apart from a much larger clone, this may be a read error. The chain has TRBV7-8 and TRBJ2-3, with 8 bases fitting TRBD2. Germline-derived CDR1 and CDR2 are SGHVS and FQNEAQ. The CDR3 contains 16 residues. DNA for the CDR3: TGTGCCGGCAGCCGTGACACGGGGGGGTGGACAGATACGCAGTATTTT. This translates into CAGSRDTGGWTDTQYF.

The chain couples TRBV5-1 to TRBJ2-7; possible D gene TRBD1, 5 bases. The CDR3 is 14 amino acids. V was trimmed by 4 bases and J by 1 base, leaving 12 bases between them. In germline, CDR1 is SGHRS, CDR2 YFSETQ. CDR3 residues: CASSPQQDSYEQYF. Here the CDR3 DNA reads TGCGCCAGCAGCCCACAACAGGATTCCTACGAGCAGTACTTC.

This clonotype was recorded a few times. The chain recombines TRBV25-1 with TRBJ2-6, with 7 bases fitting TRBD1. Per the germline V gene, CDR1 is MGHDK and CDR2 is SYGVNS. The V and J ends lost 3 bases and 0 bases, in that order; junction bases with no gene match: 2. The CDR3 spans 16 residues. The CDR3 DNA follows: TGTGCCAGCAGTGAGCGACAGGGCTCTGGGGCCAACGTCCTGACTTTC. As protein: CASSERQGSGANVLTF.

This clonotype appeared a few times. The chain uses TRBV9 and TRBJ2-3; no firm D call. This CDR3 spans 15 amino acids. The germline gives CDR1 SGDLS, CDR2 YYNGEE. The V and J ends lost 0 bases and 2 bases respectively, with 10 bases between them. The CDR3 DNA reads TGTGCCAGCAGCGTAGTTGGCTCCTACACAGATACGCAGTATTTT. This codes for CASSVVGSYTDTQYF.

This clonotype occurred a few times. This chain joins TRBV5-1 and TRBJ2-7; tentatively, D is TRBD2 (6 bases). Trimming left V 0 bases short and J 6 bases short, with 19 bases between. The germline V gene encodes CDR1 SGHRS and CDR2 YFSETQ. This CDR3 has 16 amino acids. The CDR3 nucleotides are TGCGCCAGCAGCTTGGATCCCGGGGACTTCCAATCCGAGCAGTACTTC. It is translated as CASSLDPGDFQSEQYF.

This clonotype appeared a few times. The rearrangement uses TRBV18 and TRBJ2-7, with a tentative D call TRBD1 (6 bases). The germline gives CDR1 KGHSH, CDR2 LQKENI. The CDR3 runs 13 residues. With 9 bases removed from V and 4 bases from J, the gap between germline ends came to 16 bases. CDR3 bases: TGTGCCAGATTACAGGGCCTTCATTACGAGCAGTACTTC. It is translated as CARLQGLHYEQYF. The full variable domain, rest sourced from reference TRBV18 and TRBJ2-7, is NAGVMQNPRHLVRRRGQEARLRCSPMKGHSHVYWYRQLPEEGLKFMVYLQKENIIDESGMPKERFSAEFPKEGPSILRIQQVVRGDSAAYFCARLQGLHYEQYFGPGTRLTVT.

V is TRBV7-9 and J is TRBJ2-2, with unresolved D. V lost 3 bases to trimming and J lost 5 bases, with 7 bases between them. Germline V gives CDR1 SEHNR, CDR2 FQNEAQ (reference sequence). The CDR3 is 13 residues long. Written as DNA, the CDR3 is TGTGCCAGCAGCTTTTGCAGGACCGGGGAGCTGTTTTTT. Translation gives CASSFCRTGELFF.

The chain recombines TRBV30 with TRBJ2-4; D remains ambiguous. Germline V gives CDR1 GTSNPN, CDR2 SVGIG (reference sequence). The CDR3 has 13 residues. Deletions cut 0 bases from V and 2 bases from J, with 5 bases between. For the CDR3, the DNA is TGTGCCTGGAGTGTCCTGTCCAAAAACATTCAGTACTTC. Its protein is CAWSVLSKNIQYF.

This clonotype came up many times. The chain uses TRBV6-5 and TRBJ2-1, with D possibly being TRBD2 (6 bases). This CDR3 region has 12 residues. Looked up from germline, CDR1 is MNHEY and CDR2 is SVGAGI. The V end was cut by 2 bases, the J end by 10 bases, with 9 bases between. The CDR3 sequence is CASSYAAGEQFF. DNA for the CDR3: TGTGCCAGCAGTTACGCGGCGGGGGAGCAGTTCTTC.

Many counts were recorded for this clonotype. The CDR3, as DNA: TGTGCCAGCAGTTACACGAGCGGGGGTTCCTCCTACGAGCAGTACTTC. Protein product: CASSYTSGGSSYEQYF. The chain recombines TRBV6-2 or TRBV6-3 with TRBJ2-7; 8 nucleotides agree with TRBD2. The CDR3 is 16 amino acids. The J segment lost 0 bases and the V segment lost 2 bases, leaving 6 bases of the junction unmatched. Germline lookup yields CDR1 MNHEY and CDR2 SVGEGT.

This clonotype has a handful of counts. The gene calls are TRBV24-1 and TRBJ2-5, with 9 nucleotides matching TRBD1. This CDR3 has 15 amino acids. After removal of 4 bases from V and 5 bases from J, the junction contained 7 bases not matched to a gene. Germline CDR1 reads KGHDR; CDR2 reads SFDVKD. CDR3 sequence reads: CATSDTTGGAETQYF. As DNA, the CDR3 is TGTGCCACCAGTGACACTACAGGGGGCGCGGAGACCCAGTACTTC.

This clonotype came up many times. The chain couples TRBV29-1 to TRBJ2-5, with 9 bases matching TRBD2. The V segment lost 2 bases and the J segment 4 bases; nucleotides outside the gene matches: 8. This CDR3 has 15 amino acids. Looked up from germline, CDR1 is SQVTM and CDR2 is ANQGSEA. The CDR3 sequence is CSVETQREEAETQYF. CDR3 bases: TGCAGCGTTGAAACTCAGCGGGAGGAAGCAGAGACCCAGTACTTC.

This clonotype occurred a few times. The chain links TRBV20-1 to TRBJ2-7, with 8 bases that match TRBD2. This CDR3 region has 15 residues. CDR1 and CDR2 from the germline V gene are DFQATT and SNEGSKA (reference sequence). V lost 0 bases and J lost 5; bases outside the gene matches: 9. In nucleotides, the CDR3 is TGCAGTGCTAGAGATGGGGCTAGCGGGCGGGACGAGCAGTACTTC. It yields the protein CSARDGASGRDEQYF.

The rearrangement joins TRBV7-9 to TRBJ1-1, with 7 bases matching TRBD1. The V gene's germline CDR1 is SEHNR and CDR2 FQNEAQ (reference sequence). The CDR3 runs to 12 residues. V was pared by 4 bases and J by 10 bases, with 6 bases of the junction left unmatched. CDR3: CASSSYTGAAFF. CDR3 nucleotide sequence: TGTGCCAGCAGCTCTTATACAGGGGCAGCTTTCTTT. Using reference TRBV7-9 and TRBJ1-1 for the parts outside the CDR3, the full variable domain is DTGVSQNPRHKITKRGQNVTFRCDPISEHNRLYWYRQTLGQGPEFLTYFQNEAQLEKSRLLSDRFSAERPKGSFSTLEIQRTEQGDSAMYLCASSSYTGAAFFGQGTRLTVV.